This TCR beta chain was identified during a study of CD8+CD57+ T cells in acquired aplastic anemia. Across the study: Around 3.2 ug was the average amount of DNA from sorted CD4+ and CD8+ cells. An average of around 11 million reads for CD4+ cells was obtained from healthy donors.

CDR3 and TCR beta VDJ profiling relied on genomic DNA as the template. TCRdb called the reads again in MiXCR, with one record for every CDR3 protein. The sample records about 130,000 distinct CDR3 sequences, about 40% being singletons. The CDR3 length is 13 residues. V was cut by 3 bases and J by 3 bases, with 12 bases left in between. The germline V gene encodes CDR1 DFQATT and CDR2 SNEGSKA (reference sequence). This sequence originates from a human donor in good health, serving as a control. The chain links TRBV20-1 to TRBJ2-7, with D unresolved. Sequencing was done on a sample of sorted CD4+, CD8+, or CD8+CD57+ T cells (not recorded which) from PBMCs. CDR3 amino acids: CSASFHIDYEQYF. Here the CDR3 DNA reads TGCAGTGCTAGCTTCCACATCGACTACGAGCAGTACTTC.